This T cell receptor beta chain derives from a study of blood T cell repertoires in COVID-19 (dated by TCRdb to 2018 to 2021). Background for the entire study: Collaborator samples came from the United States, Italy and Spain and covered acute and convalescent phases of COVID-19. A freely available public database, intended as a resource for researchers studying the immune response to SARS-CoV-2, is where the repertoires were released. The samples were drawn from two sources: the first 160 participants of the ongoing ImmuneRACE study, and 1,200 or so subjects contributed by 6 global collaborators. The dataset comprised deeply sampled blood TCRbeta repertoires from subjects exposed to, actively infected with, or recovered from COVID-19. Nearly every sample came with metadata listing a de-identified subject ID, COVID-19 status, age in years and sex. The material from the prospective study consisted of cDNA or gDNA derived from T cells, B-cell-depleted T cells, or PBMCs. Where available, HLA class I and class II types were obtained from metadata supplied by the sample provider rather than from assay-based typing. Here is what the overall study found, with its caveats: Clinical and demographic metadata were provided uncurated, with the amount varying by source and participant.

Inclusive of the bounding cysteine and phenylalanine, the CDR3 is 13 residues long. Of all the DNA, just the CDR3 is kept, 39 bases in frame from base 1. CDR1 and CDR2 are drawn from the germline V gene: MRHNA, SNTAGT. V is cut by 5 bases and J by 3 bases, and the space between the germline ends is 10 bases. TCRbeta CDR3 regions were amplified from genomic DNA by means of the immunoSEQ Assay, a bias-controlled multiplex PCR. In the original analysis: Nucleated cell counts per sample were estimated from amplification of reference gene primers within the assay. To quantify the absolute abundance of each unique TCRbeta CDR3 rearrangement, sequence reads were collapsed and filtered. For each sample, productive Simpson clonality was calculated as the square root of Simpson's diversity index over productive rearrangements. TCRdb mirrors the immuneACCESS table, restricted to in-frame sequences. Some clones are absent from its copies; in checked studies, under half trace to an unresolved V gene, and the reason for the others is unknown. Clone size and V and J calls were adopted from that table, with D and trimming inferred from the DNA. The sample table records roughly 75,000 clones; 70% to 85% of these occur just once. About 30% of the sample is in the top ten clones.

Whole blood was collected in K2EDTA tubes by collaborating institutions according to the institutions' own protocols. Collaborator samples were shipped for TCRbeta analysis as frozen whole blood, isolated PBMCs, or DNA extracted from either sample type. Turning to this clone: Its cognate antigen has yet to be identified. No clone much larger than this one lies a single base away; base qualities are absent.

The sequencing input was peripheral blood. The rearranged chain carries TRBV6-4 and TRBJ1-1, with the D gene uncertain. The origin of this receptor is an older man with acute or convalescent COVID-19. The sequenced DNA is TGTGCCAGCAGTCAAGAGGAGTACACTGAAGCTTTCTTT. It translates to CASSQEEYTEAFF.